This T cell receptor beta chain was obtained from a study of cytotoxic CD8 clonotypes in ibrutinib-treated CLL. Clones were read by immunoSEQ multiplex PCR, and TCRdb kept only the in-frame ones, dropping some. The sample has more than 110,000 clones, approximately 90% seen once. Broader study findings: Public clonotypes, found uncommonly, either contracted or stayed stable on treatment. The study found baseline clonality above age-matched healthy donors, tracking circulating CD8+ T-cell counts.

The V and J ends lost 6 bases and 5 bases, in that order; junction bases with no gene match: 5. The CDR3 sequence is 14 residues long. Germline V gene data show CDR1 as MDHEN and CDR2 as SYDVKM. Concerning this clone itself: What it recognizes is unknown.

Sample: PBMCs, taken after 12 months of ibrutinib treatment. This receptor was obtained from a human donor with chronic lymphocytic leukemia. V and J are TRBV28 and TRBJ1-4, with TRBD1 matching over 8 bases. In DNA, the CDR3 is TGTGCCAGCAGCCAGACAGGGGTGAATGAAAAACTGTTTTTT. Translating it yields CASSQTGVNEKLFF. Complete variable domain (other parts from reference TRBV28 and TRBJ1-4): DVKVTQSSRYLVKRTGEKVFLECVQDMDHENMFWYRQDPGLGLRLIYFSYDVKMKEKGDIPEGYSVSREKKERFSLILESASTNQTSMYLCASSQTGVNEKLFFGSGTQLSVL.